This entry describes one TCR beta chain. Trimming left V 0 bases short and J 4 bases short, with 10 bases between. The V gene's germline CDR1 is SGDLS and CDR2 YYNGEE. The CDR3 covers 15 residues. This sample was included in a study of blood T cell repertoires in COVID-19. Study details: Samples representing acute and convalescent COVID-19 were sourced from the United States, Italy and Spain. PBMCs, B-cell-depleted T cells, or T cells were the source of the cDNA or gDNA that made up the material.

Some clones are missing from TCRdb's copy, which holds only in-frame ones; the method was immunoSEQ multiplex PCR. The sample yields roughly 220,000 clones, around 87% seen once. Cohort placement rested on clinical history that participants reported themselves. The specimen sequenced was PBMCs or T cells enriched from blood (not recorded which). The chain employs TRBV9 and TRBJ1-4; D unclear. The sequence was obtained from a man in his thirties or forties who had been exposed to COVID-19. CDR3 nucleotide sequence: TGTGCCAGCAGCGTAGCGGGGTCAAGTAATGAAAAACTGTTTTTT. The encoded protein is CASSVAGSSNEKLFF.